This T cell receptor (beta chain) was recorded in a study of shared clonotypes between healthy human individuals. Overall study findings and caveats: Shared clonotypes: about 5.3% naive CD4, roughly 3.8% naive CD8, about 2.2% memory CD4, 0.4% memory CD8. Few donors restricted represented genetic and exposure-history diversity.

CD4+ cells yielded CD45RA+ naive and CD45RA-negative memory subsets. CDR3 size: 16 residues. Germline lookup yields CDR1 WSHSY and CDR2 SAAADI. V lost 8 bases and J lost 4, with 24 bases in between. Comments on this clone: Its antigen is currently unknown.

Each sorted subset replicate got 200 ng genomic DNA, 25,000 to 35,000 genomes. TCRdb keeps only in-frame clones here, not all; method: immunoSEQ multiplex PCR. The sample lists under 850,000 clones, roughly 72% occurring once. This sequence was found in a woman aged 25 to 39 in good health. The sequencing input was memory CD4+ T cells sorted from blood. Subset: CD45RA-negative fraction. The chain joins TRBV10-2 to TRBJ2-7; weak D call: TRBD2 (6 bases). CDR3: CASGDLYSGARYEQYF. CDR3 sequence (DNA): TGCGCCAGCGGGGACCTTTATAGCGGTGCTAGGTACGAGCAGTACTTC.